This TCR beta chain was captured in a study of T cell responses to AZD1222 COVID-19 vaccine. Germline-derived CDR1 and CDR2 are SQVTM and ANQGSEA. This CDR3 comprises 12 residues. Sequencing used immunoSEQ multiplex PCR; TCRdb keeps in-frame clones, though not all of them. The sample comprises about 120,000 clones, around 90% of which are singletons, and approximately 2.6% rests with the top ten. Pooling of second doses given at about 4 or about 12 weeks was done. This clone was detected only once. Sample: peripheral blood, taken 28 days after the second AZD1222 dose. The chain is built from TRBV29-1 and TRBJ2-7; D remains unclear. This clonotype originated in an adult who received the AZD1222 COVID-19 vaccine. CDR3 nucleotide sequence: TGCAGTTTTTCTCACAGCAGCTACGAGCAGTACTTC. Translating gives CSFSHSSYEQYF.